The rows below give T cell receptor beta chains drawn from one sample of a study of cytomegalovirus exposure and HLA in healthy donors. Clones were read by immunoSEQ multiplex PCR, and TCRdb kept only the in-frame ones, dropping some. The sample has 190,000 or so clones, over 80% seen once. Sequenced input: PBMCs. These receptors were collected from a man aged 45-60 years in good health and CMV-seronegative. Each CDR3 is given with its conserved first and last residue. Each record gives: V gene, D gene, J gene, clone size, CDR3 DNA, CDR3 protein. D genes are given only for firm matches. The size of a clone is reported for some rows only, either as once, few or many, or as a class for expanded clones.

>TRBV19|TRBD2|TRBJ2-7|NA
TGTGCCAGTAGTATAGGACTAGCGGGAGGGTTCCACGAGCAGTACTTC
CASSIGLAGGFHEQYF
>TRBV5-4|NA|TRBJ2-7|NA
TGTGCCAGCAACCCCAAGGACAGACCCTACGAGCAGTACTTC
CASNPKDRPYEQYF
>TRBV5-1|TRBD1|TRBJ1-2|NA
TGCGCCAGCAGCTTACAACAGGGGGTCTACTATGGCTACACCTTC
CASSLQQGVYYGYTF
>TRBV7-9|TRBD2|TRBJ2-3|NA
TGTGCCACACGTTCGGGGGGACCCACAGATACGCAGTATTTT
CATRSGGPTDTQYF
>TRBV18|NA|TRBJ1-5|NA
TGTGCCAGCTCACCAGGGAGAAGTCAGCCCCAGCATTTT
CASSPGRSQPQHF
>TRBV6-5|TRBD1|TRBJ1-2|NA
TGTGCCAGCAGGGCAGGGACAGACCCTAACTATGGCTACACCTTC
CASRAGTDPNYGYTF
>TRBV2|TRBD1|TRBJ2-4|NA
TGTGCCAGCAGTGCACAGGGGTTCCCCAAAAACATTCAGTACTTC
CASSAQGFPKNIQYF
>TRBV4-3|NA|TRBJ2-5|NA
TGCGCCAGCAGCCAAGTCTATAACGTGGAGACCCAGTACTTC
CASSQVYNVETQYF
>TRBV5-8|NA|TRBJ2-7|once
TGTGCCAGCAGCCCAAGCACAGGTACCTACGAGCAGTACTTC
CASSPSTGTYEQYF
>TRBV11-3|NA|TRBJ2-7|NA
TGTGCCAGCAGCTTAGCCGGGACACTTAGAGAGCAGTACTTC
CASSLAGTLREQYF
>TRBV6-1|TRBD1|TRBJ1-1|few
TGTGCCAGCAGCCCGGGACAGGGTGTCACTGAAGCTTTCTTT
CASSPGQGVTEAFF
>TRBV5-1|NA|TRBJ1-2|NA
TGCGCCAGCAGCTTTTCTAGAGGAGAAGGGGCTGGCTACACCTTC
CASSFSRGEGAGYTF
>TRBV5-1|TRBD2|TRBJ2-5|NA
TGCGCCAGCAGCTCGGAGGGACTAGCAACGGAGACCCAGTACTTC
CASSSEGLATETQYF
>TRBV6-6|NA|TRBJ1-1|NA
TGTGCCAGCAGTTACAAAGGGGGTGGTCCCACTGAAGCTTTCTTT
CASSYKGGGPTEAFF
>TRBV18|TRBD1|TRBJ1-5|once
TGTGCCAGCTCACCAAGACAGGGGAATAATCAGCCCCAGCATTTT
CASSPRQGNNQPQHF
>TRBV15|NA|TRBJ1-1|NA
TGTGCCACCAGCAGAGATAACAGGAAGGGGACTGAAGCTTTCTTT
CATSRDNRKGTEAFF
>TRBV7-8|NA|TRBJ1-5|once
TGTGCCAGCAACTTGCACCGGAATCAGCCCCAGCATTTT
CASNLHRNQPQHF
>TRBV23-1|NA|TRBJ2-2|NA
TGCGCCAGCAGTCCAGGGCCCGGGGAGCTGTTTTTT
CASSPGPGELFF
>TRBV28|NA|TRBJ1-5|NA
TGTGCCAGCAGTTTAGGGAGGGGGGCTATACTGGGCAATCAGCCCCAGCATTTT
CASSLGRGAILGNQPQHF
>TRBV7-6|TRBD1|TRBJ2-7|once
TGTGCCAGCAGCTTGGGTTACAGGGGCGGTTTTCACGAGCAGTACTTC
CASSLGYRGGFHEQYF
>TRBV6-1|NA|TRBJ2-2|NA
TGTGCCAGCATCTCCGGACAACACACCGGGGAGCTGTTTTTT
CASISGQHTGELFF
>TRBV7-3|TRBD1|TRBJ1-3|NA
TGTGCCAGCAGCTTAACGGGGACAGGGGCCAAAGGAAACACCATATATTTT
CASSLTGTGAKGNTIYF
>TRBV14|NA|TRBJ2-3|NA
TGTGCCAGCAGCCTAGGGGGCACAGATACGCAGTATTTT
CASSLGGTDTQYF
>TRBV28|TRBD2|TRBJ2-2|NA
TGTGCCAGCACCCCACAGATGACTAGCGGGAATTCCGGGGAGCTGTTTTTT
CASTPQMTSGNSGELFF
>TRBV7-3|NA|TRBJ2-5|NA
TGTGCCAGCAGCTTGCGGGTGGAAGAGACCCAGTACTTC
CASSLRVEETQYF
>TRBV5-8|NA|TRBJ1-5|NA
TGTGCCAGCAGCCCCACTTGGGGGGACTCACCCCAGCATTTT
CASSPTWGDSPQHF
>TRBV10-1|TRBD1|TRBJ1-1|NA
TGCGCCAGCTACGGGACAGGTCGGTTGCCCGCCACTGAAGCTTTCTTT
CASYGTGRLPATEAFF
>TRBV29-1|TRBD1|TRBJ1-2|NA
TGCAGCGTTGGTACAGGGGGAGACTCTAACTATGGCTACACCTTC
CSVGTGGDSNYGYTF
>TRBV28|NA|TRBJ1-3|NA
TGTGCCAGCAAACAGGGAAACTCTGGAAACACCATATATTTT
CASKQGNSGNTIYF
>TRBV7-8|NA|TRBJ2-7|NA
TGTGCCAGCAGCTTAGGCCAAAAATGGGCCTACGAGCAGTACTTC
CASSLGQKWAYEQYF
>TRBV18|NA|TRBJ1-5|few
TGTGCCAGCTCACCAGGGGCGGATCAGCCCCAGCATTTT
CASSPGADQPQHF
>TRBV7-3|NA|TRBJ2-2|once
TGTGCCAGCAGCGAATACAGGTCGAACACCGGGGAGCTGTTTTTT
CASSEYRSNTGELFF
>TRBV7-2|TRBD1|TRBJ1-4|NA
TGTGCCAGCAGCTTAGCGAGGACAGGCCTTGAAAAACTGTTTTTT
CASSLARTGLEKLFF